One and the same sample provided the 27 T cell receptor beta chains below, sequenced in a study of CD8+CD57+ T cells in acquired aplastic anemia. Genomic DNA constituted the template upon which TCR beta VDJ and CDR3 profiling was performed. TCRdb reprocessed the reads with MiXCR, giving one entry per CDR3 protein. The table includes a few hundred thousand distinct CDR3 sequences, about 59% detected once. Material: sorted CD4+, CD8+, or CD8+CD57+ T cells (not recorded which) from PBMCs. These receptors originate from a human donor in good health.

The CDR3 is CSAIAPTGFPEAFF. CDR3 nucleotides: TGCAGTGCTATAGCCCCAACAGGGTTCCCTGAAGCTTTCTTT. The rearrangement uses TRBV20-1 and TRBJ1-1; D perhaps matches TRBD1 (6 bases). CDR3 length: 14 amino acids. Germline-derived CDR1 and CDR2 are DFQATT and SNEGSKA (reference sequence). Trimming removed 4 bases at V and 6 bases at J, with 18 bases between.

The chain carries TRBV5-1 and TRBJ2-3; TRBD2 agrees at 9 bases. This CDR3 is built from 17 residues. Losses at the gene ends were 0 bases for V and 5 bases for J; bases not matched to a gene: 10. Germline V gene data show CDR1 as SGHRS and CDR2 as YFSETQ. As DNA, the CDR3 is TGCGCCAGCAGCTTGGCGTATCTAGGCGGGGGGGAAGATACGCAGTATTTT. As protein: CASSLAYLGGGEDTQYF.

This clonotype was picked up one time. This chain uses TRBV29-1 with TRBJ1-1; a weak D match, TRBD1 (5 bases). Between the trimmed V and J ends, which lost 1 base and 8 bases, there was a span of 17 bases. Germline V gene lookup returns CDR1 SQVTM and CDR2 ANQGSEA. The length of the CDR3 is 14 residues. CDR3 nucleotides: TGCAGCGTTGAAGGGGGGTGGTGGACCGCCGAAGCTTTCTTT. This translates into CSVEGGWWTAEAFF.

V gene TRBV7-2 combines with J gene TRBJ2-7; 7 nucleotides line up with TRBD2. There are 13 residues in the CDR3. Germline V CDR1 and CDR2: SGHTA, FQGNSA. V dropped 4 bases and J dropped 6; count of bases not matched to a gene: 6. CDR3 amino acids: CASSSRREGEQYF. CDR3 nucleotides: TGTGCCAGCAGCTCCCGAAGGGAGGGCGAGCAGTACTTC.

V is TRBV19 and J is TRBJ1-5; D is uncertain. The length of the CDR3 is 13 residues. V was clipped by 5 bases and J by 6 bases, with 11 bases between them. Per the germline V gene, CDR1 is LNHDA and CDR2 is SQIVND (reference sequence). CDR3 loop: CASSWGTRQPQHF. As DNA, the CDR3 is TGTGCCAGTAGTTGGGGTACACGTCAGCCCCAGCATTTT.

The rearrangement joins TRBV15 to TRBJ2-7, with D possibly matching TRBD1 (5 bases). Trimming shortened V by 3 bases and J by 4 bases, and 7 bases separated the two germline ends. This CDR3 spans 12 amino acids. From germline, CDR1 is LNHNV and CDR2 YYDKDF (reference sequence). The CDR3, as DNA: TGTGCCACCAGCAGTCAGGGTTACGAGCAGTACTTC. Protein: CATSSQGYEQYF. Drawing the rest from reference TRBV15 and TRBJ2-7, the complete variable domain is DAMVIQNPRYQVTQFGKPVTLSCSQTLNHNVMYWYQQKSSQAPKLLFHYYDKDFNNEADTPDNFQSRRPNTSFCFLDIRSPGLGDTAMYLCATSSQGYEQYFGPGTRLTVT.

The chain uses TRBV27 and TRBJ1-2, with 9 bases aligning to TRBD1. V trimming: 5 bases; J trimming: 5 bases; junction bases outside the gene matches: 6. Germline V lookup: CDR1 MNHEY, CDR2 SMNVEV (reference sequence). The CDR3 totals 14 residues. The CDR3 DNA sequence: TGTGCCAGCAGTGGTACAGGGGGCGAGTATGGCTACACCTTC. It codes for CASSGTGGEYGYTF.

This clonotype was counted between two and nine times. The V call is TRBV6-4, the J call TRBJ1-5; a weak D match, TRBD1 (6 bases). Germline loops: CDR1 MRHNA, CDR2 SNTAGT. Trimming cost V 6 bases and J 5 bases, with 8 bases left between them. This CDR3 spans 12 amino acids. The CDR3 DNA reads as TGTGCCAGCAGACAGGGAGATCAGCCCCAGCATTTT. It translates to CASRQGDQPQHF.

As regards this clonotype: At one end, the junction sequence differs from germline, possibly due to a read error. CDR3 region: CAISEHRETDTQYF. For the CDR3, the DNA is TGTGCCATCAGTGAGCACAGGGAAACAGATACTCAGTATTTT. The V and J genes are TRBV10-3 and TRBJ2-3, with D possibly TRBD1 on 6 matching bases. The CDR3 totals 14 residues. Germline V gene sequence: CDR1 ENHRY, CDR2 SYGVKD.

V usage is TRBV29-1 and J usage is TRBJ1-1; D unclear. CDR3 size: 13 residues. The germline V gene encodes CDR1 SQVTM and CDR2 ANQGSEA. Trimming took off 4 bases at V and 2 bases at J, with 11 bases between the two ends. The CDR3 DNA follows: TGCAGCGTTGGGAGAACCCGAAACACTGAAGCTTTCTTT. This gives the protein CSVGRTRNTEAFF.

Many counts were recorded for this clonotype. The chain uses TRBV7-9 and TRBJ2-7; D perhaps matches TRBD1 (6 bases). V dropped 4 bases and J dropped 0 bases, with 10 bases sitting between them. CDR1 and CDR2 from the germline V gene are SEHNR and FQNEAQ (reference sequence). The CDR3 has 14 residues. CDR3 residues: CASSSTGSSYEQYF. As DNA, the CDR3 is TGTGCCAGCAGCTCAACAGGGTCCTCCTACGAGCAGTACTTC.

This clonotype has at least ten counts. J is TRBJ1-6 and V is TRBV20-1, with D uncertain. The germline V and J ends were trimmed by 2 bases and 0 bases, with 8 bases remaining between them. The CDR3 has 15 residues. Per the germline V gene, CDR1 is DFQATT and CDR2 is SNEGSKA (reference sequence). The CDR3 sequence is CSARYRSSYNSPLHF. The CDR3 coding sequence is TGCAGTGCTAGATATAGGAGCTCCTATAATTCACCCCTCCACTTT.

The CDR3, as DNA: TGTGCCAGCAGCGCCTGGGAGCAGTACTTC. Protein product: CASSAWEQYF. J is TRBJ2-7 and V is TRBV5-8, with D unresolved. The CDR3 consists of 10 residues. Trimming took off 4 bases at V and 7 bases at J, with 6 bases between the two ends. Germline V gene sequence: CDR1 SGHTS, CDR2 YDEGEE.

This chain links TRBV9 with TRBJ2-7; TRBD1 might be the D (6 bases). The CDR3 has 14 residues. Germline assignment: CDR1 SGDLS and CDR2 YYNGEE. Trimming cost V 3 bases and J 2 bases, with 12 bases left between them. The CDR3 region has the DNA TGTGCCAGCAGCGCCTCACAGGGAGCCTACGAGCAGTACTTC. This sequence encodes CASSASQGAYEQYF.

This clonotype was seen a handful of times. The chain combines TRBV29-1 with TRBJ2-1; TRBD1 or TRBD2 may be the D gene (5 bases each). CDR1 and CDR2 from the germline V gene are SQVTM and ANQGSEA. This CDR3 spans 14 amino acids. The V and J ends lost 4 bases and 2 bases respectively, with 12 bases between them. The CDR3 loop is CSVGEWGTYNEQFF. CDR3 nucleotide sequence: TGCAGCGTTGGTGAATGGGGGACCTACAATGAGCAGTTCTTC.

The rearrangement uses TRBV19 and TRBJ2-1, with TRBD2 matching 13 bases. This CDR3 contains 15 residues. Germline V gene sequence: CDR1 LNHDA, CDR2 SQIVND (reference sequence). J gave up 10 bases and V 7 bases, and 10 bases lay outside the gene matches. This chain's CDR3 is CASTIGTSGVQEQFF. The CDR3 coding sequence is TGTGCCAGTACCATCGGGACTAGCGGGGTACAGGAGCAGTTCTTC.

The chain combines TRBV20-1 with TRBJ2-3, with a possible D match to TRBD2 (7 bases). The CDR3 extends over 17 amino acids. V was clipped by 1 base and J by 2 bases, with 19 bases between them. Looked up from germline, CDR1 is DFQATT and CDR2 is SNEGSKA (reference sequence). The CDR3 DNA follows: TGCAGTGCTAGAGGATTGGGGGCTAGCGGTTTCACAGATACGCAGTATTTT. Its translation: CSARGLGASGFTDTQYF.

This clonotype showed up just a few times. DNA of the CDR3: TGTGCCAGCAGCTTAGGGACGGACGCAGACGAGCAGTACTTC. It is translated as CASSLGTDADEQYF. The V and J genes are TRBV7-8 and TRBJ2-7; unclear D gene. The CDR3 has 14 residues. The germline V gene encodes CDR1 SGHVS and CDR2 FQNEAQ. With 1 base removed from V and 5 bases from J, the gap between germline ends came to 12 bases. Variable domain in full (rest from reference TRBV7-8 and TRBJ2-7): GAGVSQSPRYKVAKRGQDVALRCDPISGHVSLFWYQQALGQGPEFLTYFQNEAQLDKSGLPSDRFFAERPEGSVSTLKIQRTQQEDSAVYLCASSLGTDADEQYFGPGTRLTVT.

The chain is built from TRBV28 and TRBJ2-5; tentative D call: TRBD1 (6 bases). This CDR3 spans 15 amino acids. The germline gives CDR1 MDHEN, CDR2 SYDVKM. Trimming stripped 4 bases from V and 2 bases from J, with 14 bases between. CDR3 nucleotides: TGTGCCAGCAGTTCACCCCGGACAGTACAAGAGACCCAGTACTTC. This encodes CASSSPRTVQETQYF.

This sequence joins TRBV2 and TRBJ2-1; D might be TRBD1 (5 bases). The germline gives CDR1 SNHLY, CDR2 FYNNEI. V was shortened by 4 bases and J by 5 bases, with 9 bases between the two germline ends. This CDR3 has 13 amino acids. CDR3 DNA: TGTGCCAGCAGTGGACAGTCCCACAATGAGCAGTTCTTC. It yields the protein CASSGQSHNEQFF.

The chain carries TRBV7-3 and TRBJ1-2; no clear D gene. In germline, CDR1 is SGHTA, CDR2 FQGTGA. Trimming removed 6 bases from V and 4 bases from J, with 6 bases in between. The CDR3 covers 11 residues. The CDR3 is CASRNAYGYTF. In nucleotides, the CDR3 is TGTGCCAGCAGGAACGCCTATGGCTACACCTTC.

In regard to this clonotype: The junction differs from germline at one of its ends, possibly a read error. The rearrangement uses TRBV7-7 and TRBJ2-5, with 7 bases matching TRBD2. Germline CDR1 SSHAT, CDR2 FNYEAQ (reference sequence). There are 13 residues in the CDR3. The CDR3 protein is CASSQTSDETQYF. In DNA form, the CDR3 reads TGTGCTAGCAGCCAAACTAGCGACGAGACCCAGTACTTC. Filled out from reference TRBV7-7 and TRBJ2-5, the complete variable domain reads GAGVSQSPRYKVTKRGQDVTLRCDPISSHATLYWYQQALGQGPEFLTYFNYEAQPDKSGLPSDRFSAERPEGSISTLTIQRTEQRDSAMYRCASSQTSDETQYFGPGTRLLVL.

This clonotype has just a few counts. This rearrangement joins TRBV7-9 to TRBJ2-3, with a tentative D call TRBD1 (5 bases). The length of the CDR3 is 12 residues. V lost 0 bases and J 14 bases, leaving 12 bases between the germline ends. Per the germline V gene, CDR1 is SEHNR and CDR2 is FQNEAQ (reference sequence). The CDR3 loop is CASSLAGDHPYF. CDR3 sequence (DNA): TGTGCCAGCAGCTTAGCAGGGGATCATCCGTATTTT.

This clonotype was recorded many times. The V and J genes are TRBV7-9 and TRBJ2-4; D possibly corresponds to TRBD1 (6 bases). The V end lost 3 bases, the J end lost 1 base, and 10 bases lay between the germline ends. This CDR3 is built from 15 residues. Germline V lookup: CDR1 SEHNR, CDR2 FQNEAQ (reference sequence). Here the CDR3 DNA reads TGTGCCAGCAGCTTCCCAGGGGCGGCCAAAAACATTCAGTACTTC. This encodes CASSFPGAAKNIQYF.

This chain joins TRBV29-1 and TRBJ2-6, with TRBD2 as a possible D gene (6 bases). V was cut by 4 bases and J by 1 base, with 17 bases left in between. From germline, CDR1 is SQVTM and CDR2 ANQGSEA. The CDR3 is 17 residues long. The CDR3 protein is CSVGGLVGTSGANVLTF. CDR3 coding DNA: TGCAGCGTTGGTGGGTTAGTCGGGACTTCTGGGGCCAACGTCCTGACTTTC.

The chain has TRBV7-9 and TRBJ2-7; D unclear. Trimming removed 2 bases at V and 3 bases at J, with 5 bases between. CDR1 and CDR2 from the germline V gene are SEHNR and FQNEAQ (reference sequence). This CDR3 spans 12 amino acids. Here the CDR3 DNA reads TGTGCCAGCAGCTTAAAGAGCTACGAGCAGTACTTC. This sequence encodes CASSLKSYEQYF.

This clonotype showed up many times. The chain joins TRBV10-3 to TRBJ2-7, with D possibly being TRBD2 (5 bases). Trimming removed 3 bases at V and 1 base at J, with 13 bases between. Per the germline V gene, CDR1 is ENHRY and CDR2 is SYGVKD. The length of the CDR3 is 15 residues. The chain's CDR3 is CAISDHGEISYEQYF. CDR3 coding DNA: TGTGCCATCAGTGATCATGGGGAGATTTCCTACGAGCAGTACTTC.